Reported below is one TCR beta chain. These data belong to a study of blood T cell repertoires in COVID-19. About the study: Whether acute or convalescent, the COVID-19 samples came from the United States, Italy and Spain.

Between the trimmed V and J ends, which lost 0 bases and 2 bases, there was a span of 9 bases. CDR1 SGHRS and CDR2 YFSETQ come from the germline V gene. The CDR3 loop spans 15 amino acids. Repertoires were generated with immunoSEQ multiplex PCR, while TCRdb's copy carries only in-frame clones and drops some. The sample has around 100,000 clones; roughly 84% are singletons. This clonotype originated in a man aged 65 to 79 with active or convalescent COVID-19. Source material: peripheral blood. The rearrangement links TRBV5-1 to TRBJ1-5; no firm D call. DNA for the CDR3: TGCGCCAGCAGCTTGGGCGTGGAGGGCAATCAGCCCCAGCATTTT. This codes for CASSLGVEGNQPQHF. Based on the CDR3 plus reference TRBV5-1 and TRBJ1-5, the full variable domain is KAGVTQTPRYLIKTRGQQVTLSCSPISGHRSVSWYQQTPGQGLQFLFEYFSETQRNKGNFPGRFSGRQFSNSRSEMNVSTLELGDSALYLCASSLGVEGNQPQHFGDGTRLSIL.